Described below is a single T cell receptor (beta chain) sequence and its context. Its target is unknown. Germline V lookup: CDR1 SGHRS, CDR2 YFSETQ. CDR3 length: 14 residues. Trimming shortened V by 0 bases and J by 4 bases, and 10 bases separated the two germline ends. A J-beta primer mix and a sample-barcoded 5' primer were used in a second PCR of roughly 6 to 11 cycles. Each cDNA molecule carried a tag from a template-switch adaptor that contained 12 random nucleotides. TCRdb passed the 5' RACE reads through MiXCR, listing each CDR3 protein once. In the table there are approximately 800,000 distinct CDR3 sequences, less than 70% of which are singletons. The sample is drawn from a study of blood T cells in healthy people across ages. Study-level results: Long-lived donors had more naive CD4+ cells and higher diversity than aged donors.

This sequence joins TRBV5-1 and TRBJ1-2, with D possibly being TRBD1 (5 bases). This TCR was sampled from a man aged 80 or over in good health. Sequenced sample: blood. This chain's CDR3 is CASSLEDRPYGYTF. CDR3 in DNA: TGCGCCAGCAGCTTGGAAGACAGACCCTATGGCTACACCTTC.